Described below is a single T cell receptor beta chain sequence and its context. Other DNA sequences in this specimen translate into the identical CDR3. The sample is drawn from a study of blood T cell repertoires in COVID-19. On the study more broadly: Spain, Italy and the United States supplied samples that represented acute and convalescent COVID-19. The analysed material was cDNA or gDNA that came from T cells, B-cell-depleted T cells, or PBMCs.

This CDR3 region has 13 residues. Germline V gives CDR1 KGHSH, CDR2 LQKENI. Trimming at V came to 3 bases and at J to 5 bases, leaving 1 base not matched to a gene. Methods used by the authors: Estimation of nucleated cell counts was performed using reference gene primer amplification. Repertoires were generated with immunoSEQ multiplex PCR, while TCRdb's copy carries only in-frame clones and drops some. V, J and clone size are taken as reported in that table, and D and trimming were inferred from the DNA itself. Of fewer than 600,000 clones in the sample, 89% are singletons; the top ten hold around 0.95%.

The sample was peripheral blood. The TCR sequence derives from a man aged 18 to 30 with COVID-19, enrolled during active disease. J is TRBJ2-5 and V is TRBV18; the match to TRBD1 covers 9 bases. CDR3 coding DNA: TGTGCCAGCTCACCCGGACAGGGGGAGACCCAGTACTTC. This gives the protein CASSPGQGETQYF.